This T cell receptor (beta chain) comes out of a study of Graves' ophthalmopathy and Graves' hyperthyroidism. Using RNA transcripts, the TCR beta CDR3 regions were amplified. The first round was an RT-PCR with HTBI primers, and the second round was a multiplex PCR. TCRdb itself ran the multiplex PCR reads through MiXCR, one entry per CDR3 protein. The sample contains around 1,000,000 distinct CDR3 sequences, less than 45% of which appear only once. This clonotype showed up many times. The CDR3 spans 14 residues. The V gene lost 1 base and the J gene lost 0 bases, with 9 bases spanning the gap. CDR1 is DFQATT, CDR2 SNEGSKA, per germline (reference sequence).

J is TRBJ1-1 and V is TRBV20-1; D unclear. The TCR sequence derives from an adult man with Graves' hyperthyroidism. The sequenced material came from peripheral blood or thyroid tissue (not recorded which). This chain's CDR3 is CSARVGVMNTEAFF. In DNA, the CDR3 is TGCAGTGCTAGAGTGGGTGTAATGAACACTGAAGCTTTCTTT.